Listed here are 3 T cell receptor beta chains from one sample, sequenced in a study of breast tumors, draining lymph nodes, adjacent tissues. MiXCR, run by TCRdb on the multiplex PCR reads, gives a single entry per CDR3 protein. Of more than 30,000 distinct CDR3 sequences in the sample, about 63% were seen once. The specimen sequenced was breast tumor tissue. The source of these receptors is a female donor with breast cancer. Some clones in this sample may be carry-over from other donors' samples.

The chain has TRBV5-1 and TRBJ1-6; 7 nucleotides align to TRBD1. V shed 4 bases, J shed 8 bases, and the junction held 3 bases outside the gene matches. Germline lookup yields CDR1 SGHRS and CDR2 YFSETQ. CDR3 length: 13 amino acids. The CDR3 DNA sequence: TGCGCCAGCAGCGTGGGACAGCATTCACCCCTCCACTTT. It yields the protein CASSVGQHSPLHF.

This chain uses TRBV4-3 with TRBJ2-1; D call uncertain. The germline V gene has CDR1 LGHNA and CDR2 YSLEER. The CDR3 length is 14 residues. Trimming shortened V by 1 base and J by 4 bases, and 8 bases separated the two germline ends. CDR3 in DNA: TGCGCCAGCAGCCAAGGGACCAGTTACAATGAGCAGTTCTTC. Protein product: CASSQGTSYNEQFF.

The V gene is TRBV7-6, the J gene TRBJ1-4; perhaps TRBD1 as D (6 bases). From germline, CDR1 is SGHVS and CDR2 FNYEAQ. CDR3 length equals 15 residues. V was cut by 2 bases and J by 5 bases, with 12 bases left in between. The CDR3 loop is CASSLSGTSNEKLFF. As DNA, the CDR3 is TGTGCCAGCAGCTTATCCGGGACATCCAATGAAAAACTGTTTTTT.